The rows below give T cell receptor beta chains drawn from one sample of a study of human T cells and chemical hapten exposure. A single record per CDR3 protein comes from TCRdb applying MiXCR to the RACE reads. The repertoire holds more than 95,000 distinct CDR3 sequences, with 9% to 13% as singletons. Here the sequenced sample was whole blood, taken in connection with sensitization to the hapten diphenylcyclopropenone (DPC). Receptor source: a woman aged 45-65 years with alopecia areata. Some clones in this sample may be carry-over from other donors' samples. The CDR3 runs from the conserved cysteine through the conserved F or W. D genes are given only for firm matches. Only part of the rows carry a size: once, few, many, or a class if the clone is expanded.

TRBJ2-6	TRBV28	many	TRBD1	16	TGTGCCAGCAGTTCCAACAGGGGCTCTGGGGCCAACGTCCTGACTTTC	CASSSNRGSGANVLTF
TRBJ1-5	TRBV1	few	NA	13	TGCACCAGCACCGGGACGGACGAAGAGCCCCAGCATTTT	CTSTGTDEEPQHF
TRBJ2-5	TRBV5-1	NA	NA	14	TGCGCCAGCAGCTTGGTTAGCGTCCAAGAGACCCAGTACTTC	CASSLVSVQETQYF
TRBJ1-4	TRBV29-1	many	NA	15	TGCAGCGTTGGAGATGACGGTGCAACTCGAGAAAAACTGTTTTTT	CSVGDDGATREKLFF
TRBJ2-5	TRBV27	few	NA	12	TGTGCGGCGGGGAGTCGAGGCGAGACCCAGTACTTC	CAAGSRGETQYF
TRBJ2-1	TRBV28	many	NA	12	TGTGCCAGCAGTTTGCCGGGCGAGAGGGAGTTCTTC	CASSLPGEREFF
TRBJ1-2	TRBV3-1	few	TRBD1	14	TGTGCCAGCAGCCAAGATATGACAGGGTATGGCTACACCTTC	CASSQDMTGYGYTF
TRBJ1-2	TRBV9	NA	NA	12	TGTGCCAGCAGCGTAGATGACTATGGCTACACCTTC	CASSVDDYGYTF
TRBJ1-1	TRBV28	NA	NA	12	TGTGCCAGCAGTTTACACCCAACCGAAGCTTTCTTT	CASSLHPTEAFF
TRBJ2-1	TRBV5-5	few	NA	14	TGTGCCAGCAGCCGGTGGGCGGATGTGAATGAGCAGTTCTTC	CASSRWADVNEQFF
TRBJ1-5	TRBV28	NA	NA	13	TGTGCCAGCATGAGTTCGAGCAATCAGCCCCAGCATTTT	CASMSSSNQPQHF
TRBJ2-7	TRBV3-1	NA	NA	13	TGTGCCAGCAGCCAATCGCAGGTCCACGAGCAGTACTTC	CASSQSQVHEQYF
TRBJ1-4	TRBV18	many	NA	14	TGTGCCAGCTCACCAATCCAGGGGTATGAAAAACTGTTTTTT	CASSPIQGYEKLFF
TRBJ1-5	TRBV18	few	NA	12	TGTGCCAGCTCACGGGTCAATCAGCCCCAGCATTTT	CASSRVNQPQHF
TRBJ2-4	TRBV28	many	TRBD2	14	TGTGCCAGCGGGGGGGTACTAGCCAAAAACATTCAGTACTTC	CASGGVLAKNIQYF
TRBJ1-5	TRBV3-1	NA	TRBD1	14	TGTGCCAGCAGCCGAGCGACAGGGGATCAGCCCCAGCATTTT	CASSRATGDQPQHF
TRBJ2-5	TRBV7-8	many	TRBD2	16	TGTGCCAGCAGCTCTAGTTGGGGACTAGGACTCGAGGCCCAGTACTTC	CASSSSWGLGLEAQYF
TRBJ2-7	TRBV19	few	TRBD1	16	TGTGCCAGTAGTATAGCCGGCGGGACAGGGACCTACGAGCAGTACTTC	CASSIAGGTGTYEQYF
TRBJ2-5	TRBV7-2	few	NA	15	TGTGCCAGCAGCTTAGTTTGGGGGGCCCGGGAGACCCAGTACTTC	CASSLVWGARETQYF
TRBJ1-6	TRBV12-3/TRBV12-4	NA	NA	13	TGTGCCAGCAGTCGACCCCCGGGAACCACCCTCCACTTT	CASSRPPGTTLHF
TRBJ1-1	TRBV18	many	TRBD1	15	TGTGCCAGCTCACCGGGGACAGGGGGCAACACTGAAGCTTTCTTT	CASSPGTGGNTEAFF
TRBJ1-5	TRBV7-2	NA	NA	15	TGTGCCAGCAACGAACAGGGTTTGGGCAATCAGCCCCAGCATTTT	CASNEQGLGNQPQHF
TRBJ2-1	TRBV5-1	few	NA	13	TGCGCCAGCAGCTTGGATCAGTACAATGAGCAGTTCTTC	CASSLDQYNEQFF
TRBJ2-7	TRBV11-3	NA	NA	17	TGTGCCAGCACGGTGGCGCTTTGGGCTAGTTGGATATACGAGCAGTACTTC	CASTVALWASWIYEQYF
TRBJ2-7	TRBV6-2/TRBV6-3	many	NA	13	TGTGCCAGCAGGGAGTACAGGGGAGGCGAGCAGTACTTC	CASREYRGGEQYF
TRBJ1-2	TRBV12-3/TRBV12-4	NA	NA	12	TGTGCCAGCAGTTTAGAGGGGACTGGCTACACCTTC	CASSLEGTGYTF
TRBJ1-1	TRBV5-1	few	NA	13	TGCGCCAGCAAGTGGGGGCTTGGTACTGAAGCTTTCTTT	CASKWGLGTEAFF
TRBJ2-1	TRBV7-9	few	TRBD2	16	TGTGCCAGCAGGCCGAAGACTAGCGGGGGGATTCATGAGCAGTTCTTC	CASRPKTSGGIHEQFF
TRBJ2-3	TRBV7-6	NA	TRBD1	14	TGTGCCAGCAGCCGGACAGGGGCAACAGATACGCAGTATTTT	CASSRTGATDTQYF
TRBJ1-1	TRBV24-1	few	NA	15	TGTGCCACCAGTTCGAGGGGGGGCGCGGGCACTGAAGCTTTCTTT	CATSSRGGAGTEAFF
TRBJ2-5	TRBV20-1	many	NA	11	TGCAGTGCTAGACCAGGAGAGACCCAGTACTTC	CSARPGETQYF
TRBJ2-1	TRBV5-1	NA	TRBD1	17	TGCGCCAGCAGCTTGGAGCCAGGGGGAAGCTCCTACAATGAGCAGTTCTTC	CASSLEPGGSSYNEQFF
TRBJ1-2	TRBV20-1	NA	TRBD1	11	TGCAGTGCCCGGGACAGAGCTGGCTACACCTTC	CSARDRAGYTF
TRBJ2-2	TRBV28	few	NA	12	TGTGCCAGCAGTCCGACTACCGGGGAGCTGTTTTTT	CASSPTTGELFF
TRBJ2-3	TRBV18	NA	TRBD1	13	TGTGCCAGCTCACCGAGGGGACAGTTATATCCGTATTTT	CASSPRGQLYPYF
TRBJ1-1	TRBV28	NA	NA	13	TGTGCCAGCAGTTACCCAACAGAGGGTAAAGCTTTCTTT	CASSYPTEGKAFF
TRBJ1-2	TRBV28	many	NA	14	TGTGCCAGCAGTTTTTTACCCCAACTCCTTGGCTACACCTTC	CASSFLPQLLGYTF
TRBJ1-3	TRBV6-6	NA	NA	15	TGTGCCAGCAGTTACTCGGCAGGCTCTGGAAACACCATATATTTT	CASSYSAGSGNTIYF
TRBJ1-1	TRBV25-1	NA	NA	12	TGTGCCAGCAGTGACCCAGGGTTGAAAGCTTTCTTT	CASSDPGLKAFF
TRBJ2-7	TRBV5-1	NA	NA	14	TGCGCCAGCAGCCCCCTGGACGGGACCTACGAGCAGTACTTC	CASSPLDGTYEQYF
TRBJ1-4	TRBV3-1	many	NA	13	TGTGCCAGCAGCCAAGGAGGGCTGGAAAAACTGTTTTTT	CASSQGGLEKLFF
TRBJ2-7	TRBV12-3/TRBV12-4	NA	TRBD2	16	TGTGCCAGCAGTTTTGCGGGAGGGCCCTCTTCCTACGAGCAGTACTTC	CASSFAGGPSSYEQYF
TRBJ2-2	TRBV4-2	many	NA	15	TGTGCCAGCAGCCAAGATCTGGGGAACACCGGGGAGCTGTTTTTT	CASSQDLGNTGELFF
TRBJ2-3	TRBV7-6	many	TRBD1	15	TGTGCCAGCAGTTACCGGACAGGGGACACAGATACGCAGTATTTT	CASSYRTGDTDTQYF
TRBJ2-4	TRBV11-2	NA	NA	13	TGTGCCAGCAGCCCAGTAACCAAAAACATTCAGTACTTC	CASSPVTKNIQYF
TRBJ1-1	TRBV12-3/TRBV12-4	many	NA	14	TGTGCCAGCACCGGTTTAAGGGGCCACACTGAAGCTTTCTTT	CASTGLRGHTEAFF
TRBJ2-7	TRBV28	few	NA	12	TGTGCCAGCTGCCCGGGGGCAGAGGAGCAGTACTTC	CASCPGAEEQYF
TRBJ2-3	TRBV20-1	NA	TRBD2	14	TGCAGTGCTAGGGGACTAGCGGGAGTAGATACGCAGTATTTT	CSARGLAGVDTQYF
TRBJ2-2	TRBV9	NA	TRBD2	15	TGTGCCAGCAGCATGCGACTAGCCGGCACCGGGGAGCTGTTTTTT	CASSMRLAGTGELFF
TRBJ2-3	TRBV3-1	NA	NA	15	TGTGCCAGCAGCCAAGCAAGGATGAGTGGGGATACGCAGTATTTT	CASSQARMSGDTQYF